This T cell receptor (beta chain) is from a study of siplizumab effects on memory and regulatory T cells. The sample holds one count of this clone. In germline, CDR1 is MNHNS, CDR2 SASEGT. CDR3 length equals 15 residues. The V end was cut by 2 bases, the J end by 2 bases, with 10 bases between. The data were produced by immunoSEQ multiplex PCR, yet TCRdb's version contains in-frame clones alone and is incomplete. The data hold approximately 98,000 clones, with 90% to 95% observed a single time. Material for sequencing was non-Treg CD4+ T cells sorted from blood. The V gene is TRBV6-1, the J gene TRBJ1-5; D unclear. The sequence derives from a human donor in good health. The CDR3 bases are TGTGCCAGCAGTGAAAGGAACTTGGGCAATCAGCCCCAGCATTTT. Translation gives CASSERNLGNQPQHF.